These 12 T cell receptor beta chains originate from one sample sequenced in a study of T cells in Graves' hyperthyroidism and ophthalmopathy. Regions amplified from RNA transcripts were the TCR beta CDR3 regions. In the first-round RT-PCR of the TCR CDR3, the HTBI primer set was used. TCRdb analysed the multiplex PCR reads with MiXCR anew, one entry per CDR3 protein. Found here are roughly 350,000 distinct CDR3 sequences, about 14% of them singletons; the top ten hold about 18%. Sequencing used blood. The receptor source for this set is a woman aged 30 to 39 with Graves' ophthalmopathy.

In this sample, this clonotype turned up many times. V and J are TRBV3-1 and TRBJ1-1; perhaps TRBD1 as D (6 bases). Germline V gene sequence: CDR1 LGHDT, CDR2 YNNKEL (reference sequence). V gave up 0 bases and J gave up 7 bases, with 9 bases separating them. The CDR3 spans 13 residues. This CDR3 is CASSQDLDSEAFF. In DNA form, the CDR3 reads TGTGCCAGCAGCCAAGATCTGGACAGTGAAGCTTTCTTT.

On this clonotype itself: A junction boundary mismatches the germline segment, possibly from a read error. This chain links TRBV6-1 with TRBJ2-2, with 7 bases fitting TRBD1. CDR1 is MNHNS, CDR2 SASEGT, per germline. The CDR3 totals 15 residues. The CDR3 coding sequence is TGTGCCAGTTCCATCAGGGGGTCCGTCACCGGGGAGCTGGTTTTT. This encodes CASSIRGSVTGELVF.

Points on this clonotype: At one of its ends the junction is not consistent with the germline gene, which may arise from a read error. This CDR3 reads CGSSLDADSGNTIYF. DNA of the CDR3: TGTGGCAGCAGCTTAGATGCGGACTCTGGAAACACCATATATTTT. This chain uses TRBV7-9 with TRBJ1-3; D unclear. From germline, CDR1 is SEHNR and CDR2 FQNEAQ (reference sequence). The length of the CDR3 is 15 residues.

This clonotype has a handful of counts. The genes are TRBV2 and TRBJ1-1; a weak D match, TRBD1 (5 bases). V gave up 3 bases and J gave up 10 bases, with 15 bases separating them. The germline gives CDR1 SNHLY, CDR2 FYNNEI. This CDR3 spans 13 amino acids. CDR3 DNA: TGTGCCAGCAGTGATACCAGGGCTGGGGCAGCTTTCTTT. Translation: CASSDTRAGAAFF.

Ten or more counts support this clonotype. V is TRBV28 and J is TRBJ1-5; 7 nucleotides agree with TRBD1. CDR1 is MDHEN and CDR2 is SYDVKM in the germline V gene. V lost 9 bases to trimming and J lost 9 bases; unmatched junction nucleotides: 8. The CDR3 contains 12 residues. The chain's CDR3 is CASQGEGGPQHF. The CDR3 DNA is TGTGCCAGTCAGGGGGAGGGGGGGCCCCAGCATTTT.

In this sample, this clonotype turned up a few times. Lacking the conserved final phenylalanine or tryptophan, this CDR3 likely reflects a read error. The rearrangement joins TRBV2 to TRBJ2-7; 7 bases agree with TRBD1. V dropped 5 bases and J dropped 0; count of bases not matched to a gene: 4. CDR3 size: 14 residues. Germline loops: CDR1 SNHLY, CDR2 FYNNEI. The CDR3 region has the DNA TGTGCCAGCAGTCGGGACAGCACCTCCTACGAGCAGTACCTC. It codes for CASSRDSTSYEQYL.

This clonotype was seen many times. The chain employs TRBV2 and TRBJ1-1; D ambiguous. CDR3 length: 13 residues. Trimming stripped 4 bases from V and 5 bases from J, with 11 bases between. Per the germline V gene, CDR1 is SNHLY and CDR2 is FYNNEI. As DNA, the CDR3 is TGTGCCAGCAGTGCTGGGTTTGAGACTGAAGCTTTCTTT. It yields the protein CASSAGFETEAFF.

The gene calls are TRBV29-1 and TRBJ2-1, with TRBD2 matching 12 bases. Germline V CDR1 and CDR2: SQVTM, ANQGSEA. The CDR3 sequence is 17 residues long. V gave up 0 bases and J gave up 10 bases; unmatched junction bases: 13. Here the CDR3 reads CSVEDPSGGASFAEQFF. The CDR3 DNA reads as TGCAGCGTTGAAGATCCTAGCGGGGGGGCCAGTTTTGCCGAGCAGTTCTTC.

This clonotype came up many times. V and J are TRBV11-3 and TRBJ2-2, with 8 bases fitting TRBD1. After removal of 5 bases from V and 6 bases from J, the junction contained 5 bases not matched to a gene. Per germline, CDR1 SGHNT and CDR2 YENEEA. The CDR3 sequence is 14 residues long. CDR3 region: CASSATGVAGELFF. In DNA, the CDR3 is TGTGCCAGCAGCGCGACAGGGGTCGCCGGGGAGCTGTTTTTT. Full variable domain (remainder filled in from reference TRBV11-3 and TRBJ2-2): EAGVVQSPRYKIIEKKQPVAFWCNPISGHNTLYWYLQNLGQGPELLIRYENEEAVDDSQLPKDRFSAERLKGVDSTLKIQPAELGDSAVYLCASSATGVAGELFFGEGSRLTVL.

CDR3 nucleotides: TGTGCCAGCAGGTTCACTAGCGGGGGGGCCCCGAAGACCCAGTACTTC. It translates to CASRFTSGGAPKTQYF. V usage is TRBV2 and J usage is TRBJ2-5, with TRBD2 identical over 13 bases. Germline V gene lookup returns CDR1 SNHLY and CDR2 FYNNEI. The CDR3 extends over 16 amino acids. After removal of 6 bases from V and 6 bases from J, the junction contained 10 bases not matched to a gene. Combining the CDR3 with reference TRBV2 and TRBJ2-5 gives the whole variable domain EPEVTQTPSHQVTQMGQEVILRCVPISNHLYFYWYRQILGQKVEFLVSFYNNEISEKSEIFDDQFSVERPDGSNFTLKIRSTKLEDSAMYFCASRFTSGGAPKTQYFGPGTRLLVL.

There are many counts of this clonotype. V gene TRBV7-6 combines with J gene TRBJ2-7, with D possibly being TRBD2 (6 bases). Trimming cost V 5 bases and J 5 bases, with 10 bases left between them. This CDR3 comprises 12 residues. CDR1 and CDR2 (germline): SGHVS, FNYEAQ. The DNA for the CDR3 is TGTGCCAGCAGCGCAGGCGGGGACGAGCAGTACTTC. This gives the protein CASSAGGDEQYF.

This clonotype occurred many times. Here the CDR3 reads CASSPSAGGLGTQYF. The CDR3 DNA follows: TGTGCCAGCAGCCCATCGGCGGGGGGGCTCGGGACCCAGTACTTC. V usage is TRBV12-3 or TRBV12-4 and J usage is TRBJ2-5, with 9 bases that match TRBD2. Unmatched junction bases numbered 12, after V lost 6 bases and J lost 7 bases. The CDR3 extends over 15 amino acids.